What follows are 21 T cell receptor beta chains derived from one specimen sequenced in a study of CD8+ T cells in alopecia areata. After isolation, RNA underwent reverse transcription to generate cDNA as the sequencing template. Generated by immunoSEQ multiplex PCR, the TCRdb table keeps only in-frame clones and is missing some. Of 55,000 to 65,000 clones in the sample, about 40% were seen once. Sequencing input: NKG2D-low CD8+ T cells sorted from blood. Every receptor here comes from a human donor with alopecia areata.

The genes are TRBV27 and TRBJ2-5; the D gene is possibly TRBD1 (5 bases). The CDR3 runs 14 residues. V lost 2 bases and J 5 bases, leaving 12 bases between the germline ends. Germline-derived CDR1 and CDR2 are MNHEY and SMNVEV (reference sequence). CDR3 sequence reads: CASSLMGPRETQYF. The CDR3 DNA sequence: TGTGCCAGCAGTTTAATGGGGCCGCGGGAGACCCAGTACTTC.

The chain couples TRBV2 to TRBJ1-1; D gene ambiguous. Trimming removed 4 bases at V and 3 bases at J, with 12 bases between. The germline V gene has CDR1 SNHLY and CDR2 FYNNEI. The CDR3 spans 14 residues. The CDR3 nucleotides are TGTGCCAGCAGTGGGGCGGGTGCGTACACTGAAGCTTTCTTT. Its protein is CASSGAGAYTEAFF.

This clone came up a few times. The chain uses TRBV5-1 and TRBJ2-7; the D is unclear. Germline values: CDR1 SGHRS, CDR2 YFSETQ. Trimming shortened V by 0 bases and J by 2 bases, and 9 bases separated the two germline ends. The CDR3 runs to 14 residues. CDR3 amino acids: CASSLGVRTYEQYF. The CDR3 bases are TGCGCCAGCAGCTTGGGAGTTCGTACCTACGAGCAGTACTTC.

This clone was detected only a few times. V gene TRBV19 combines with J gene TRBJ1-2, with 8 bases fitting TRBD1. V was pared by 4 bases and J by 8 bases, with 9 bases of the junction left unmatched. CDR1 LNHDA and CDR2 SQIVND come from the germline V gene (reference sequence). The CDR3 runs 14 residues. Written as DNA, the CDR3 is TGTGCCAGTAGTACCTTTCAGGGGGCGGAGGGCTACACCTTC. This gives the protein CASSTFQGAEGYTF.

This clone was found a few times. This sequence joins TRBV10-3 and TRBJ2-1; 7 nucleotides line up with TRBD1. Germline assignment: CDR1 ENHRY and CDR2 SYGVKD. V lost 4 bases to trimming and J lost 4 bases; unmatched junction nucleotides: 4. This CDR3 has 14 amino acids. This CDR3 is CAISARTGYNEQFF. The DNA for the CDR3 is TGTGCCATCAGTGCCAGGACAGGATACAATGAGCAGTTCTTC.

This clone was seen a handful of times. The rearrangement links TRBV29-1 to TRBJ1-2, with 8 positions matching TRBD1. In germline, CDR1 is SQVTM, CDR2 ANQGSEA. Germline trimming cut 6 bases from V and 4 bases from J; bases unmatched to any gene: 7. CDR3 size: 13 residues. The CDR3 is CSVTDRGLYGYTF. The CDR3 DNA is TGCAGCGTAACCGACAGGGGTCTCTATGGCTACACCTTC.

The rearrangement links TRBV5-6 to TRBJ2-7; D is unresolved. The CDR3 extends over 12 amino acids. CDR1 and CDR2 from the germline V gene are SGHDT and YYEEEE. Trimming stripped 0 bases from V and 4 bases from J, with 5 bases between. For the CDR3, the DNA is TGTGCCAGCAGCTTGGCGGTGTACGAGCAGTACTTC. Translation gives CASSLAVYEQYF.

This chain links TRBV4-3 with TRBJ2-1, with TRBD1 as a possible D gene (5 bases). V gave up 1 base and J gave up 7 bases, with 14 bases separating them. This CDR3 comprises 15 residues. CDR1 LGHNA and CDR2 YSLEER come from the germline V gene. The CDR3: CASSQARASLNEQFF. CDR3 nucleotides: TGCGCCAGCAGCCAAGCCAGGGCCTCATTGAATGAGCAGTTCTTC.

As for this clone: Germline and junction disagree at one end, which may indicate a read error. The rearrangement uses TRBV27 and TRBJ2-2, with 9 bases identical to TRBD1. This CDR3 region has 17 residues. Germline V CDR1 and CDR2: MNHEY, SMNVEV (reference sequence). The CDR3 spells CAISEFTGGQNTGELFF. The CDR3 region has the DNA TGTGCCATCAGTGAGTTTACAGGGGGCCAGAACACCGGGGAGCTGTTTTTT.

The rearrangement uses TRBV4-1 and TRBJ2-4, with TRBD1 identical over 8 bases. Germline V gives CDR1 MGHRA, CDR2 YSYEKL. The CDR3 totals 14 residues. J gave up 9 bases and V 4 bases, and 8 bases lay outside the gene matches. The CDR3 here is CASSPGQGGGIQYF. The CDR3 DNA reads as TGCGCCAGCAGCCCCGGACAGGGAGGAGGCATTCAGTACTTC.

With respect to this clone: The same CDR3 also results from other DNA sequences found in this sample. V gene TRBV27 combines with J gene TRBJ2-7, with D perhaps TRBD1 (6 bases). The CDR3 has 12 amino acids. Germline V lookup: CDR1 MNHEY, CDR2 SMNVEV (reference sequence). The V end lost 7 bases, the J end lost 2 bases, and 9 bases lay between the germline ends. The CDR3 DNA is TGTGCCAGCACGGACAGAGCCTACGAGCAGTACTTC. It translates to CASTDRAYEQYF.

This clone was observed a handful of times. The chain employs TRBV28 and TRBJ1-5; D uncertain. This CDR3 has 13 residues. The germline V and J ends were trimmed by 5 bases and 2 bases, with 7 bases remaining between them. Looked up from germline, CDR1 is MDHEN and CDR2 is SYDVKM. The chain's CDR3 is CASSIMGNQPQHF. CDR3 in DNA: TGTGCCAGCAGTATAATGGGCAATCAGCCCCAGCATTTT.

This clone has more than one count but fewer than ten. The CDR3 bases are TGTGCCAGCAGCTTAGCGGGGGGGTTCACAGATACGCAGTATTTT. Translating it yields CASSLAGGFTDTQYF. The J gene is TRBJ2-3, the V gene TRBV7-9; TRBD2 matches 7 bases. CDR3 size: 15 residues. V lost 0 bases to trimming and J lost 2 bases; unmatched junction nucleotides: 2. Per the germline V gene, CDR1 is SEHNR and CDR2 is FQNEAQ (reference sequence).

V and J are TRBV13 and TRBJ2-1, with 12 nucleotides matching TRBD2. The CDR3 extends over 17 amino acids. The V gene end was trimmed by 4 bases and the J gene end by 3 bases; junction bases not matched to a gene: 7. Germline CDR1 is PRHDT and CDR2 is FYEKMQ (reference sequence). CDR3 nucleotide sequence: TGTGCCAGCAGCTCTAGGACTAGCGGGGACATCTACAATGAGCAGTTCTTC. Residues: CASSSRTSGDIYNEQFF.

This rearrangement joins TRBV28 to TRBJ2-5, with D uncertain. The CDR3 runs to 11 residues. The germline V gene encodes CDR1 MDHEN and CDR2 SYDVKM. Trimming removed 6 bases at V and 5 bases at J, with 7 bases between. The CDR3 loop is CASRKRETQYF. The CDR3 DNA reads as TGTGCCAGCAGGAAGAGGGAGACCCAGTACTTC.

V usage is TRBV7-8 and J usage is TRBJ2-1; D possibly matches TRBD1 or TRBD2 (5 bases each). The CDR3 spans 16 residues. The ends were cut back, 7 bases at V and 4 bases at J, with 20 bases in the middle. The V gene's germline CDR1 is SGHVS and CDR2 FQNEAQ. The CDR3 protein is CASTPRSGTGYNEQFF. The CDR3 nucleotides are TGTGCCAGCACACCGCGTTCGGGGACGGGGTACAATGAGCAGTTCTTC.

The chain couples TRBV27 to TRBJ2-7, with TRBD1 matching over 7 bases. Germline CDR1 MNHEY, CDR2 SMNVEV (reference sequence). Unmatched junction bases numbered 4, after V lost 2 bases and J lost 9 bases. The CDR3 spans 12 residues. CDR3: CASSLTGDRQYF. The CDR3 DNA reads TGTGCCAGCAGTTTAACAGGGGATCGGCAGTACTTC.

V usage is TRBV5-1 and J usage is TRBJ2-1, with 7 bases aligning to TRBD2. Germline V CDR1 and CDR2: SGHRS, YFSETQ. V was pared by 4 bases and J by 0 bases, with 4 bases of the junction left unmatched. The CDR3 runs to 15 residues. CDR3 protein: CASSLAASSYNEQFF. As DNA, the CDR3 is TGCGCCAGCAGCCTAGCGGCGAGCTCCTACAATGAGCAGTTCTTC.

This clone came up a few times. The chain links TRBV4-1 to TRBJ2-1; TRBD1 agrees at 12 bases. The junction had 16 bases not matched to a gene; V was cut back by 4 bases and J by 0 bases. The CDR3 sequence is 21 residues long. CDR1 is MGHRA and CDR2 is YSYEKL in the germline V gene. The CDR3 sequence: CASSPSGAGTGGRHSYNEQFF. CDR3 nucleotides: TGCGCCAGCAGCCCCTCGGGAGCCGGGACAGGGGGCCGACACTCCTACAATGAGCAGTTCTTC.

The rearrangement links TRBV4-1 to TRBJ2-7, with D tentatively TRBD1 (5 bases). This CDR3 contains 16 residues. Germline CDR1 MGHRA, CDR2 YSYEKL. V was cut by 1 base and J by 1 base, with 14 bases left in between. The CDR3 coding sequence is TGCGCCAGCAGCCAAGTGACAGTCTCCAGGTCCTACGAGCAGTACTTC. It translates to CASSQVTVSRSYEQYF.

The V gene is TRBV2, the J gene TRBJ2-7; TRBD1 matches at 9 bases. Germline CDR1 SNHLY, CDR2 FYNNEI. This CDR3 is built from 15 residues. Trimming at V came to 6 bases and at J to 7 bases, leaving 13 bases not matched to a gene. CDR3 amino acids: CASSHGQGLYEEQYF. Here the CDR3 DNA reads TGTGCCAGCAGCCATGGACAGGGGTTATACGAAGAGCAGTACTTC.